A selection of T cell receptor beta chains follows, all from one sample in a study of CD4 T cells in relation to SARS-CoV-2 and coronaviruses. Using immunoSEQ multiplex PCR, the repertoire was profiled, and TCRdb retains in-frame clones only, with some absent. The sample includes tens of thousands of clones, 84% of them seen just once. The antigens these receptors bind are not known. Sequenced input: naive CD4+ T cells from PBMCs, cultured in vitro. These receptors came from an adult with COVID-19. Each CDR3 is given without its conserved first and last residue. Size is stated for part of the rows, as once, few or many counts, or as a class when the clone is expanded.

CDR3 length | clone size | V gene | CDR3 protein
13 | once | TRBV3-1/TRBV3-2 | ASSREGLLYNEQF
11 | NA | TRBV19 | ASTALVGNTIY
15 | NA | TRBV19 | ASSIAPRDRVNQPQH
12 | once | TRBV9 | ASSVAQGNVEAF
13 | few | TRBV28 | ASSLSGTGEMPQH
11 | NA | TRBV2 | ASSEYRNTEAF
13 | NA | TRBV6-5 | ASSGQADSYNEQF
18 | NA | TRBV21-1 | ASSPAGLAGGTHTNYEQY
11 | NA | TRBV12-3/TRBV12-4 | ASSPRGGDTQY
13 | NA | TRBV7-7 | ASSLAATGYNEQF
16 | NA | TRBV28 | ASSLLRAGGIMNYEQY
13 | once | TRBV5-5 | ASSLGGGRGAEQY
14 | NA | TRBV27 | ASFESGRASTDTQY
10 | NA | TRBV5-4 | ASSWGSETQY
12 | NA | TRBV5-6 | ASSPSTLNTEAF
11 | NA | TRBV5-6 | ASSLADDRVLT
16 | NA | TRBV7-9 | ASSPSLGRGGSAGELF
16 | NA | TRBV5-4 | ASSSGGLLAGAADTQY
12 | NA | TRBV5-5 | ASSGIVSTDTQY
13 | NA | TRBV7-9 | ASSLARVPPYEQY
12 | NA | TRBV11-2 | ASSLNEGSYEQY
13 | NA | TRBV5-8 | ASSLEVGLWTEAF
9 | NA | TRBV30 | AWRQEYTQY
12 | NA | TRBV5-6 | ASSLVAAPYEQY
16 | NA | TRBV12-5 | ASGWYPKPGGIWNKAF
12 | once | TRBV28 | ASSWRGSNQPQH
14 | NA | TRBV15 | ATSRGLAGENNEQF
14 | NA | TRBV19 | ASSRIAGGPSDTQY
11 | NA | TRBV9 | ASGTGYASEQY
11 | few | TRBV28 | ATYTGVEEKLF
11 | NA | TRBV7-9 | ASSLGAVDTQY